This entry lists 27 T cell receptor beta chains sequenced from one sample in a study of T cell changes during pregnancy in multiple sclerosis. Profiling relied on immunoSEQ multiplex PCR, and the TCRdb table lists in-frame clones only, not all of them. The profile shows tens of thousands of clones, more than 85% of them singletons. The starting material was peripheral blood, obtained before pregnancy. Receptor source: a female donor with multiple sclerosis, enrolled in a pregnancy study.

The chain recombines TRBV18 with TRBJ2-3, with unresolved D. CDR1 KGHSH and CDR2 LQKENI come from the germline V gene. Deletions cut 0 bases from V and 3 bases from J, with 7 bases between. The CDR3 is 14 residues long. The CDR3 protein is CASSPPFVTDTQYF. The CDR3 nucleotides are TGTGCCAGCTCACCACCGTTCGTTACAGATACGCAGTATTTT.

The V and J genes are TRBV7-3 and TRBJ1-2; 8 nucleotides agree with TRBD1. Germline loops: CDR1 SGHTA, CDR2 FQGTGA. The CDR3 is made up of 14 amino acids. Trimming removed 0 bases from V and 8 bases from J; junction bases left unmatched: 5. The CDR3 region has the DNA TGTGCCAGCAGCTTAACCTCGACAGGGGTCGGCTACACCTTC. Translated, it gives CASSLTSTGVGYTF.

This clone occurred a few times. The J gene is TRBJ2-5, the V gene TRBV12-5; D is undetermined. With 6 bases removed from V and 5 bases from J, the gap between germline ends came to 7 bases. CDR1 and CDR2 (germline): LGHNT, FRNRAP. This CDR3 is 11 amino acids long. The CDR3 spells CASGLRETQYF. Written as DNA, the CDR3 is TGTGCTAGTGGCCTTCGGGAGACCCAGTACTTC.

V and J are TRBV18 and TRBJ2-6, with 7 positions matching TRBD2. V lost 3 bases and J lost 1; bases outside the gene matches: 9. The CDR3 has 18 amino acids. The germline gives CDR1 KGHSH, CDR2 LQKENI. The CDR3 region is CASSPFSGRASGANVLTF. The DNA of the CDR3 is TGTGCCAGCTCACCGTTTTCAGGGAGGGCATCTGGGGCCAACGTCCTGACTTTC.

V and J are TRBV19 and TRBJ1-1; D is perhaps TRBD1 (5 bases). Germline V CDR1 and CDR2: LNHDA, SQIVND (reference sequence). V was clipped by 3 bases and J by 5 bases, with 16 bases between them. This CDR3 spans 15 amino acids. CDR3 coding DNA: TGTGCCAGTAGTATGCTCGGCAGGGAGGGGACTGAAGCTTTCTTT. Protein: CASSMLGREGTEAFF.

The CDR3 is CAWRRANEQFF. CDR3 nucleotides: TGTGCCTGGAGGCGGGCAAATGAGCAGTTCTTC. The chain couples TRBV30 to TRBJ2-1; possibly TRBD2 for D (5 bases). The CDR3 length is 11 residues. The germline V gene has CDR1 GTSNPN and CDR2 SVGIG (reference sequence). The germline V and J ends were trimmed by 3 bases and 7 bases, with 7 bases remaining between them.

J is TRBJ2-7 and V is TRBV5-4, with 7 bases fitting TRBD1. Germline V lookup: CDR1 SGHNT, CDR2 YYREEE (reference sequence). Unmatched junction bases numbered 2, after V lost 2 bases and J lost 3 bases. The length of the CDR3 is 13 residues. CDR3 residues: CASSFRDSYEQYF. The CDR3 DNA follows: TGTGCCAGCAGCTTCCGGGACAGCTACGAGCAGTACTTC. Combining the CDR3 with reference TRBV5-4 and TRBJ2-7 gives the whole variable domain ETGVTQSPTHLIKTRGQQVTLRCSSQSGHNTVSWYQQALGQGPQFIFQYYREEENGRGNFPPRFSGLQFPNYSSELNVNALELDDSALYLCASSFRDSYEQYFGPGTRLTVT.

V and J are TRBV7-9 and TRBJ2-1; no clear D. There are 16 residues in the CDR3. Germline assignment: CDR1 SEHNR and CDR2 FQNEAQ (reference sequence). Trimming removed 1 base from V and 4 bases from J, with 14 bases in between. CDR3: CASSLVIMTLYNEQFF. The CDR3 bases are TGTGCCAGCAGCTTAGTGATCATGACATTATACAATGAGCAGTTCTTC. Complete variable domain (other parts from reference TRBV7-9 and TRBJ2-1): DTGVSQNPRHKITKRGQNVTFRCDPISEHNRLYWYRQTLGQGPEFLTYFQNEAQLEKSRLLSDRFSAERPKGSFSTLEIQRTEQGDSAMYLCASSLVIMTLYNEQFFGPGTRLTVL.

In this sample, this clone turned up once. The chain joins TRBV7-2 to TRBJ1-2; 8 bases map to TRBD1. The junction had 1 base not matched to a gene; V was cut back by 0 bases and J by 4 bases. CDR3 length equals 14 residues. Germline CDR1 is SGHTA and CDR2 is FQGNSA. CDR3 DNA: TGTGCCAGCAGCTTAGCTGACAGGGGCTATGGCTACACCTTC. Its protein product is CASSLADRGYGYTF.

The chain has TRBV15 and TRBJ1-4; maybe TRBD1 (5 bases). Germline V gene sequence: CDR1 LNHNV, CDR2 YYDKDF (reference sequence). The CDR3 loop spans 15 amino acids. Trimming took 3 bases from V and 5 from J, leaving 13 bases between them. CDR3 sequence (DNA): TGTGCCACCAGCAGTGTTGCGGGGGGAAATGAAAAACTGTTTTTT. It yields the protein CATSSVAGGNEKLFF. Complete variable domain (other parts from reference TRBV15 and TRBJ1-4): DAMVIQNPRYQVTQFGKPVTLSCSQTLNHNVMYWYQQKSSQAPKLLFHYYDKDFNNEADTPDNFQSRRPNTSFCFLDIRSPGLGDTAMYLCATSSVAGGNEKLFFGSGTQLSVL.

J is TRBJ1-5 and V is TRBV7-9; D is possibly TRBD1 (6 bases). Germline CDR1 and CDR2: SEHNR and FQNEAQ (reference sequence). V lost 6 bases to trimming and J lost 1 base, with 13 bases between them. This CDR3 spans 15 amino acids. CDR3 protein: CASRGDKISNQPQHF. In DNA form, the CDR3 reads TGTGCCAGCAGGGGGGACAAAATAAGCAATCAGCCCCAGCATTTT.

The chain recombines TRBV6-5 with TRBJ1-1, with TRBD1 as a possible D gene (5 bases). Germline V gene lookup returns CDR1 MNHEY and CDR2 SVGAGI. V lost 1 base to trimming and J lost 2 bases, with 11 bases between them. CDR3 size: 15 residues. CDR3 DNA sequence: TGTGCCAGCAGTTACTGGGGCAGGGCCAACACTGAAGCTTTCTTT. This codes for CASSYWGRANTEAFF.

CDR3 loop: CASSSSGGGAYNEQFF. For the CDR3, the DNA is TGTGCCAGCAGCTCGTCTGGCGGGGGAGCCTACAATGAGCAGTTCTTC. This chain joins TRBV7-2 and TRBJ2-1, with 7 bases that match TRBD2. Per the germline V gene, CDR1 is SGHTA and CDR2 is FQGNSA. Trimming removed 4 bases from V and 2 bases from J; junction bases left unmatched: 8. The CDR3 is made up of 16 amino acids.

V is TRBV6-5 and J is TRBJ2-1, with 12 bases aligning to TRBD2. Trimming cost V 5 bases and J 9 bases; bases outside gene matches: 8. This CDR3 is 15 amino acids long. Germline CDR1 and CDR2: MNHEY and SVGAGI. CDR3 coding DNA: TGTGCCAGCAGTGGCCGGACTAGCGGGGCGTTTGAGCAGTTCTTC. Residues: CASSGRTSGAFEQFF.

In DNA form, the CDR3 reads TGTGCCAGCAGTACCGCGGGCCCAAGCTCCTACGAGCAGTACTTC. The encoded protein is CASSTAGPSSYEQYF. This chain connects TRBV5-6 to TRBJ2-7, with D possibly matching TRBD2 (5 bases). The CDR3 totals 15 residues. Germline CDR1 and CDR2: SGHDT and YYEEEE. Trimming removed 5 bases at V and 0 bases at J, with 15 bases between.

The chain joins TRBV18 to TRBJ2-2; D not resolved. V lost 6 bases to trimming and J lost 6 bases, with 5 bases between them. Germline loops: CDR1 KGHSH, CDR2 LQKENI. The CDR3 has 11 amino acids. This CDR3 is CASSSPGELFF. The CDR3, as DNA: TGTGCCAGCTCCTCCCCCGGGGAGCTGTTTTTT.

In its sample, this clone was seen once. The CDR3 here is CASSLGYSNQPQHF. The CDR3 DNA is TGTGCCAGCAGCTTAGGTTATAGCAATCAGCCCCAGCATTTT. This sequence joins TRBV7-9 and TRBJ1-5; D gene unclear. V shed 1 base and J shed 0 bases, with 4 bases lying between them. Per the germline V gene, CDR1 is SEHNR and CDR2 is FQNEAQ (reference sequence). The CDR3 is 14 residues long.

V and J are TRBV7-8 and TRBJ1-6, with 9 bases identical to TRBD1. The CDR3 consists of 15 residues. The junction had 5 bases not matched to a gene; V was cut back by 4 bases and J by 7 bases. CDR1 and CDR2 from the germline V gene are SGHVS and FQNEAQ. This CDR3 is CASSSRTGDNSPLHF. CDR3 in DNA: TGTGCCAGCAGCTCGAGGACAGGGGACAATTCACCCCTCCACTTT.

As DNA, the CDR3 is TGTGCCAGCAGCTTGGGACGGCAGGGTCTATATGGCTACACCTTC. Amino acid sequence: CASSLGRQGLYGYTF. This chain connects TRBV5-6 to TRBJ1-2; weak D call: TRBD1 (5 bases). V gave up 0 bases and J gave up 5 bases, with 14 bases separating them. Germline CDR1 and CDR2: SGHDT and YYEEEE. The length of the CDR3 is 15 residues.

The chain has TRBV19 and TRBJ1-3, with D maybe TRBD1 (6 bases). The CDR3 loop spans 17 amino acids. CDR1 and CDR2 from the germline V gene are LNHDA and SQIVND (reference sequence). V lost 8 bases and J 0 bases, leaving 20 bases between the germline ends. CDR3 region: CASRLSGTRSSGNTIYF. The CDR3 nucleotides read TGTGCCAGTCGCCTAAGCGGGACACGCAGCTCTGGAAACACCATATATTTT.

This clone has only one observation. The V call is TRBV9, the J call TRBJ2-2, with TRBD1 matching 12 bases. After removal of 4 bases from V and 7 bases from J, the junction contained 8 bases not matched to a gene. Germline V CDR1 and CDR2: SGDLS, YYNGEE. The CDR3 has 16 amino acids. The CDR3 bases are TGTGCCAGCAGCTTAACAGGGACAGGGGGCCTCGGGGAGCTGTTTTTT. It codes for CASSLTGTGGLGELFF.

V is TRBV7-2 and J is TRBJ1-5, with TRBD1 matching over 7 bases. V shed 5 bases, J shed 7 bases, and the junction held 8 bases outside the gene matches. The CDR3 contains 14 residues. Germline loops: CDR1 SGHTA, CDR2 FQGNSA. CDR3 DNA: TGTGCCAGCAGCCTAAGACAGGGAGGACAGCCCCAGCATTTT. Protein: CASSLRQGGQPQHF.

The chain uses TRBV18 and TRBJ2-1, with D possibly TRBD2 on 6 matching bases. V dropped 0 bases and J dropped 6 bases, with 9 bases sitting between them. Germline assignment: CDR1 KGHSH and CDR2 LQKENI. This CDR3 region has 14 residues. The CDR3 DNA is TGTGCCAGCTCACCACCGGGACTCGTCAATGAGCAGTTCTTC. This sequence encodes CASSPPGLVNEQFF.

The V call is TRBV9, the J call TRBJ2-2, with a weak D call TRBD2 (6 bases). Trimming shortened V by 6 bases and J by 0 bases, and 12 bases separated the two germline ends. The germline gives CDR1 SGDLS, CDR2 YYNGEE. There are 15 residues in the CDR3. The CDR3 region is CASTPGDSNTGELFF. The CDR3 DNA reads TGTGCCAGCACCCCGGGGGATTCGAACACCGGGGAGCTGTTTTTT.

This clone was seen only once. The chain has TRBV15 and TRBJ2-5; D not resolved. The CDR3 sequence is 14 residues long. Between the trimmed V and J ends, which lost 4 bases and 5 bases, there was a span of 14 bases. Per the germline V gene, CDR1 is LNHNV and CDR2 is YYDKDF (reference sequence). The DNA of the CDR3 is TGTGCCACCAGCACATCGGTGGGCCAGGAGACCCAGTACTTC. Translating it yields CATSTSVGQETQYF.

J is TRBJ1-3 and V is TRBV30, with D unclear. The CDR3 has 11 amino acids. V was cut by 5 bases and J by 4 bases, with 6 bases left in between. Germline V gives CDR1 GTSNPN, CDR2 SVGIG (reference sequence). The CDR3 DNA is TGTGCCTGGGAAAGCGGAAACACCATATATTTT. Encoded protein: CAWESGNTIYF.

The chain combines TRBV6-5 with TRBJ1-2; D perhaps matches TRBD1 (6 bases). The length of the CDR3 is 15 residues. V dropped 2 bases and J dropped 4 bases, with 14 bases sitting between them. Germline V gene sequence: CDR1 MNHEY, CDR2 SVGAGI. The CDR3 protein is CASSYAQSGAYGYTF. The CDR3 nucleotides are TGTGCCAGCAGTTACGCCCAATCAGGGGCCTATGGCTACACCTTC.